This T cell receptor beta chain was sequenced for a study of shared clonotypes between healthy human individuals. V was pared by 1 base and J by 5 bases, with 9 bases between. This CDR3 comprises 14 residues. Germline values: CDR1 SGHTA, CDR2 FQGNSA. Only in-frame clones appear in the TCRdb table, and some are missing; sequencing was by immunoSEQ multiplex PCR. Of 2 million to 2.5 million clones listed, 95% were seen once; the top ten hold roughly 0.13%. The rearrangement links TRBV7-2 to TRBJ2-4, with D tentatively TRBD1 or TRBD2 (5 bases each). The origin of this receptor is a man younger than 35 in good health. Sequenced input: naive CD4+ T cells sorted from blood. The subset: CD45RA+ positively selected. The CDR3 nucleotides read TGTGCCAGCAGCTTAGGGGGGACCCAAAACATTCAGTACTTC. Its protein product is CASSLGGTQNIQYF.